The sequence of this T cell receptor (beta chain) was determined in a study of control samples from healthy donors and cancer patients. The CDR3 extends over 14 amino acids. Between the trimmed V and J ends, which lost 5 bases and 6 bases, there was a span of 14 bases. CDR1 is SEHNR and CDR2 is FQNEAQ in the germline V gene (reference sequence). Some clones are missing from TCRdb's copy, which holds only in-frame ones; the method was immunoSEQ multiplex PCR. The repertoire consists of about 140,000 clones, with under 95% occurring once and the leading ten covering approximately 6.8%. The sequence derives from a young man in good health. Sequencing used blood. The genes are TRBV7-9 and TRBJ2-1; D gene ambiguous. CDR3 region: CASSGVEISNEQFF. The CDR3 DNA is TGTGCCAGCAGCGGGGTAGAAATCAGCAATGAGCAGTTCTTC.